This T cell receptor beta chain emerged from a study of blood T cell repertoires in COVID-19. The overall study: From T cells, B-cell-depleted T cells, or PBMCs came the material, which was cDNA or gDNA.

This CDR3 contains 15 residues. In germline, CDR1 is SGHTA, CDR2 FQGTGA. Trimming took 5 bases from V and 4 from J; bases not matched to a gene: 4. The assay was immunoSEQ multiplex PCR, and TCRdb's table has in-frame clones only and misses some. The sample carries some 230,000 clones, roughly 80% recorded once. The receptor was derived from a woman aged 55-69 years who had recovered from COVID-19. The sequencing sample was made of peripheral blood. The V gene is TRBV7-3, the J gene TRBJ2-1; 11 bases fit TRBD2. The CDR3 protein is CASSVRLAGYNEQFF. The CDR3 region has the DNA TGTGCCAGCAGCGTAAGACTAGCGGGGTACAATGAGCAGTTCTTC. The full variable domain, in which reference TRBV7-3 and TRBJ2-1 provide the parts outside the CDR3, is GAGVSQTPSNKVTEKGKYVELRCDPISGHTALYWYRQSLGQGPEFLIYFQGTGAADDSGLPNDRFFAVRPEGSVSTLKIQRTERGDSAVYLCASSVRLAGYNEQFFGPGTRLTVL.